This TCR beta chain was observed in a study of radiotherapy plus CTLA-4 blockade in lung cancer. The overall study: Objective responses were seen in over 15% of patients, disease control in around 30%.

Assay used: immunoSEQ multiplex PCR; TCRdb lists only in-frame clones, some missing. The sample has some 110,000 clones, 75% to 80% seen once; the top ten hold approximately 5.5%. CDR3 size: 14 residues. From germline, CDR1 is SGHTA and CDR2 FQGNSA. Trimming pared 5 bases from V and 4 bases from J, leaving 14 bases between. The receptor was isolated from a human donor with non-small cell lung cancer who had a partial response to radiotherapy plus ipilimumab. The chain uses TRBV7-2 and TRBJ1-1; D is perhaps TRBD1 (6 bases). The sample in question was peripheral blood, obtained from a patient treated with radiotherapy plus ipilimumab. This CDR3 is CASSAKTGSTEAFF. DNA for the CDR3: TGTGCCAGCAGCGCTAAAACAGGGAGCACTGAAGCTTTCTTT.